Presented here are 5 T cell receptor beta chains from one specimen sequenced in a study of shared clonotypes between healthy human individuals. Sequenced by immunoSEQ multiplex PCR; TCRdb stores in-frame clones only, minus some. The table lists 850,000 to 1,200,000 clones, more than 65% of them singletons. The material sequenced was memory CD4+ T cells sorted from blood. The subset is: CD45RA-negative fraction. The receptors come from a man younger than 35 in good health.

The rearrangement joins TRBV30 to TRBJ1-1; 10 bases align to TRBD1. Per germline, CDR1 GTSNPN and CDR2 SVGIG (reference sequence). The CDR3 runs 12 residues. Losses at the gene ends were 7 bases for V and 4 bases for J; bases not matched to a gene: 3. The CDR3, as DNA: TGTGCCTCCGGACAGGGGGTCACTGAAGCTTTCTTT. This translates into CASGQGVTEAFF.

The CDR3 here is CASSQRLAGTGELFF. DNA of the CDR3: TGTGCCAGCAGCCAGCGACTAGCGGGCACCGGGGAGCTGTTTTTT. The chain links TRBV14 to TRBJ2-2, with 10 bases lining up with TRBD2. The CDR3 length is 15 residues. The germline V gene has CDR1 SGHDN and CDR2 FVKESK. J was trimmed by 4 bases and V by 3 bases; bases with no gene match: 2.

The chain combines TRBV28 with TRBJ2-7; no clear D. In germline, CDR1 is MDHEN, CDR2 SYDVKM. Trimming took 2 bases from V and 2 from J, leaving 7 bases between them. The CDR3 is 13 residues long. The CDR3 nucleotides read TGTGCCAGCAGTTTACCCACCCCCTACGAGCAGTACTTC. It translates to CASSLPTPYEQYF.

The chain has TRBV6-6 and TRBJ2-7, with D possibly TRBD2 on 6 matching bases. The germline V gene has CDR1 MNHNY and CDR2 SVGAGI (reference sequence). The CDR3 covers 10 residues. V was cut by 8 bases and J by 6 bases, with 8 bases left in between. The CDR3 nucleotides read TGTGCCAGCGGGCGGGGCGAGCAGTACTTC. Translation gives CASGRGEQYF.

This chain uses TRBV30 with TRBJ2-2; D unclear. V shed 3 bases and J shed 4 bases, with 6 bases lying between them. The CDR3 contains 12 residues. The germline V gene has CDR1 GTSNPN and CDR2 SVGIG (reference sequence). The CDR3 DNA sequence: TGTGCCTGGAGGGGAATCACCGGGGAGCTGTTTTTT. Translated: CAWRGITGELFF. The variable domain in full, with the rest retrieved from reference TRBV30 and TRBJ2-2, is SQTIHQWPATLVQPVGSPLSLECTVEGTSNPNLYWYRQAAGRGLQLLFYSVGIGQISSEVPQNLSASRPQDRQFILSSKKLLLSDSGFYLCAWRGITGELFFGEGSRLTVL.